This record looks at one TCR beta chain sequence and its context. This sample stems from a study of blood T cell repertoires in COVID-19. Study-level information: Whether acute or convalescent, the COVID-19 samples came from the United States, Italy and Spain.

In the source study's methods: Quantification of nucleated cells was approximated via reference gene primer amplification. Libraries were prepared by immunoSEQ multiplex PCR; TCRdb keeps only in-frame clonotypes and omits some of them. D and trimming come from the DNA, and the V and J calls and clone size come from that table. The data contain about 62,000 clones, 85% to 90% of them singletons. This receptor was obtained from an older woman with COVID-19, enrolled during active disease. Sequenced: peripheral blood.

The CDR3 region is CASSIAQGGVLNTEAFF. For the CDR3, the DNA is TGTGCCAGTAGTATTGCACAGGGAGGGGTCCTGAACACTGAAGCTTTCTTT. This chain links TRBV19 with TRBJ1-1, with D perhaps matching TRBD1 (6 bases). With 3 bases removed from V and 0 bases from J, the gap between germline ends came to 17 bases. CDR1 and CDR2 (germline): LNHDA, SQIVND (reference sequence). The CDR3 is 17 residues long.